These 18 T cell receptor beta chains were sequenced from one sample in a study of cytomegalovirus exposure and HLA in healthy donors. Amplification used 60 Vbeta primers and 13 Jbeta primers. Only in-frame clones appear in the TCRdb table, and some are missing; sequencing was by immunoSEQ multiplex PCR. The sample holds 150,000 to 200,000 clones, roughly 81% seen once. Sample: PBMCs. The receptors here all came from a girl aged 10 to 17 in good health and CMV-seropositive.

This clone appeared a single time. J is TRBJ2-7 and V is TRBV7-3; 10 bases map to TRBD1. The germline CDR1 and CDR2 sequences are SGHTA and FQGTGA. There are 15 residues in the CDR3. V was clipped by 5 bases and J by 6 bases; unmatched bases: 10. DNA of the CDR3: TGTGCCAGCAGCCCCGGGACAGGGGTCGATTCCGAGCAGTACTTC. Its protein is CASSPGTGVDSEQYF.

The V gene is TRBV5-4, the J gene TRBJ2-7, with 8 positions matching TRBD2. The CDR3 is made up of 14 amino acids. After removal of 3 bases from V and 5 bases from J, the junction contained 7 bases not matched to a gene. Germline CDR1 and CDR2: SGHNT and YYREEE (reference sequence). The CDR3 DNA is TGTGCCAGCAGCTCTCCCGGGACTAGTCACGAGCAGTACTTC. Translated: CASSSPGTSHEQYF.

CDR3 amino acids: CASSSSSSGDGNEQYF. The CDR3 DNA reads as TGTGCCAGCAGCTCTTCGTCTAGCGGGGATGGTAACGAGCAGTACTTC. This chain connects TRBV7-6 to TRBJ2-7, with 9 bases matching TRBD2. The CDR3 runs to 16 residues. The germline gives CDR1 SGHVS, CDR2 FNYEAQ. V shed 4 bases and J 5 bases; nucleotides not matched to a gene: 12. Complete variable domain (other parts from reference TRBV7-6 and TRBJ2-7): GAGVSQSPRYKVTKRGQDVALRCDPISGHVSLYWYRQALGQGPEFLTYFNYEAQQDKSGLPNDRFSAERPEGSISTLTIQRTEQRDSAMYRCASSSSSSGDGNEQYFGPGTRLTVT.

The rearrangement uses TRBV9 and TRBJ2-7; D gene uncertain. V gave up 0 bases and J gave up 3 bases, with 10 bases separating them. Per germline, CDR1 SGDLS and CDR2 YYNGEE. The CDR3 covers 14 residues. The CDR3 coding sequence is TGTGCCAGCAGCGTAGATCCCTCTAGCTACGAGCAGTACTTC. It is translated as CASSVDPSSYEQYF.

The genes are TRBV7-2 and TRBJ1-5; a possible D gene is TRBD1 (5 bases). CDR1 SGHTA and CDR2 FQGNSA come from the germline V gene. V was cut by 1 base and J by 2 bases, with 9 bases left in between. The CDR3 totals 15 residues. In DNA, the CDR3 is TGTGCCAGCAGCTTAGTGGGGGGGGGCAATCAGCCCCAGCATTTT. As protein: CASSLVGGGNQPQHF.

The chain combines TRBV27 with TRBJ2-5; maybe TRBD1 (6 bases). V dropped 4 bases and J dropped 0 bases, with 15 bases sitting between them. Germline values: CDR1 MNHEY, CDR2 SMNVEV (reference sequence). This CDR3 has 16 residues. The CDR3 spells CASSSGDRRYQETQYF. The DNA of the CDR3 is TGTGCCAGCAGTTCCGGAGACAGGCGCTACCAAGAGACCCAGTACTTC.

DNA for the CDR3: TGTGCCAGCAGTTTATCGCACCCGGGTAGCCCTAACTATGGCTACACCTTC. Translating it yields CASSLSHPGSPNYGYTF. The V call is TRBV27, the J call TRBJ1-2; D remains ambiguous. The V gene's germline CDR1 is MNHEY and CDR2 SMNVEV (reference sequence). Deletions cut 0 bases from V and 0 bases from J, with 14 bases between. There are 17 residues in the CDR3.

The chain uses TRBV13 and TRBJ2-3; 7 bases fit TRBD2. CDR3 length: 15 amino acids. In germline, CDR1 is PRHDT, CDR2 FYEKMQ (reference sequence). After removal of 3 bases from V and 0 bases from J, the junction contained 3 bases not matched to a gene. The CDR3, as DNA: TGTGCCAGCAGCTTGCTAGCGGAGAGCACAGATACGCAGTATTTT. Its translation: CASSLLAESTDTQYF.

J is TRBJ2-6 and V is TRBV5-4; 8 nucleotides match TRBD1. The V gene end was trimmed by 7 bases and the J gene end by 0 bases; junction bases not matched to a gene: 12. CDR1 and CDR2 from the germline V gene are SGHNT and YYREEE (reference sequence). CDR3 length: 18 amino acids. The CDR3 protein is CASLDLGTGLSGANVLTF. CDR3 sequence (DNA): TGTGCCAGCCTCGACCTGGGGACAGGACTCTCTGGGGCCAACGTCCTGACTTTC.

The chain couples TRBV18 to TRBJ2-3; 11 bases match TRBD2. V trimming: 5 bases; J trimming: 3 bases; junction bases outside the gene matches: 4. The CDR3 sequence is 15 residues long. Per the germline V gene, CDR1 is KGHSH and CDR2 is LQKENI. The CDR3 loop is CASSFTSGGTDTQYF. The CDR3 DNA reads as TGTGCCAGCTCATTCACTAGCGGGGGTACAGATACGCAGTATTTT.

The chain employs TRBV2 and TRBJ1-1; D remains unclear. Trimming removed 8 bases from V and 5 bases from J, with 9 bases in between. Per the germline V gene, CDR1 is SNHLY and CDR2 is FYNNEI. This CDR3 has 11 amino acids. The CDR3 coding sequence is TGTGCCAGCCCCCCCGGGACTGAAGCTTTCTTT. Translated, it gives CASPPGTEAFF.

V usage is TRBV5-1 and J usage is TRBJ2-3; 10 nucleotides match TRBD2. The CDR3 runs to 20 residues. CDR1 and CDR2 (germline): SGHRS, YFSETQ. Unmatched junction bases numbered 17, after V lost 0 bases and J lost 4 bases. The CDR3: CASSLVGLSSGGAQADTQYF. The DNA of the CDR3 is TGCGCCAGCAGCTTGGTGGGGCTGTCGAGCGGGGGGGCTCAGGCAGATACGCAGTATTTT.

This clone was detected once. This chain uses TRBV5-6 with TRBJ2-7, with D perhaps TRBD2 (5 bases). CDR1 is SGHDT and CDR2 is YYEEEE in the germline V gene. The CDR3 sequence is 13 residues long. Trimming pared 4 bases from V and 4 bases from J, leaving 12 bases between. The CDR3 reads CASSPRVVYEQYF. CDR3 coding DNA: TGTGCCAGCAGCCCGAGGGTAGTGTACGAGCAGTACTTC.

This chain joins TRBV18 and TRBJ2-5; the D is unclear. V was trimmed by 1 base and J by 0 bases, leaving 3 bases between them. Germline CDR1 and CDR2: KGHSH and LQKENI. The CDR3 contains 13 residues. CDR3 sequence: CASSPHNQETQYF. CDR3 bases: TGTGCCAGCTCACCACACAACCAAGAGACCCAGTACTTC. The full variable domain, its missing parts supplied by reference TRBV18 and TRBJ2-5, is NAGVMQNPRHLVRRRGQEARLRCSPMKGHSHVYWYRQLPEEGLKFMVYLQKENIIDESGMPKERFSAEFPKEGPSILRIQQVVRGDSAAYFCASSPHNQETQYFGPGTRLLVL.

The J gene is TRBJ1-4, the V gene TRBV11-2; D ambiguous. This CDR3 is 15 amino acids long. Trimming cost V 5 bases and J 0 bases, with 10 bases left between them. Germline V CDR1 and CDR2: SGHAT, FQNNGV. As DNA, the CDR3 is TGTGCCAGCAGCATTCGACATACAACTAATGAAAAACTGTTTTTT. Translated, it gives CASSIRHTTNEKLFF.

The V gene is TRBV7-2, the J gene TRBJ1-2; D gene ambiguous. Trimming took off 4 bases at V and 6 bases at J, with 21 bases between the two ends. This CDR3 comprises 16 residues. CDR1 is SGHTA, CDR2 FQGNSA, per germline. CDR3 bases: TGTGCCAGCAGCTCCTTAAGCGGCACCGCGTCCGATGGCTACACCTTC. Translated: CASSSLSGTASDGYTF.

V is TRBV5-1 and J is TRBJ2-6; D is unclear. The CDR3 is made up of 15 amino acids. With 5 bases removed from V and 1 base from J, the gap between germline ends came to 10 bases. The germline gives CDR1 SGHRS, CDR2 YFSETQ. CDR3 DNA: TGCGCCAGCAGTCAAACAGAGTCTGGGGCCAACGTCCTGACTTTC. Translated: CASSQTESGANVLTF.

The chain joins TRBV7-9 to TRBJ2-5; D possibly corresponds to TRBD1 (6 bases). The CDR3 has 17 residues. Trimming shortened V by 2 bases and J by 3 bases, and 19 bases separated the two germline ends. Germline V gene sequence: CDR1 SEHNR, CDR2 FQNEAQ (reference sequence). The CDR3 protein is CASSLRTGTGMEETQYF. CDR3 DNA: TGTGCCAGCAGCTTAAGGACCGGTACAGGGATGGAAGAGACCCAGTACTTC.